This record covers a single T cell receptor beta chain. Its specificity is not known. The record originates from a study of T cell responses to AZD1222 COVID-19 vaccine. About the research overall: The study pooled second doses at about 4 or about 12 weeks.

Study conclusions and caveats: The CD4 TCRs associated with vaccination extended across spike and predominated at 160-218 and 743-854. Increases in Spike-specific TCR breadth and depth were seen after two AZD1222 doses. In the spike-specific TCR repertoire, nearly half reportedly target unmutated variant regions.

There are 14 residues in the CDR3. Deletions cut 0 bases from V and 1 base from J, with 7 bases between. Germline CDR1 is SGHRS and CDR2 is YFSETQ. Data came from immunoSEQ multiplex PCR; TCRdb stores just in-frame clones and leaves some out. The sample includes approximately 92,000 clones, about 90% of them seen just once. The gene calls are TRBV5-1 and TRBJ2-5, with D unresolved. This specimen was peripheral blood, taken on day 0 of AZD1222 vaccination. This TCR derives from an adult in good health. The CDR3 spells CASSLGNPQETQYF. The CDR3 nucleotides are TGCGCCAGCAGCTTGGGTAACCCCCAAGAGACCCAGTACTTC.